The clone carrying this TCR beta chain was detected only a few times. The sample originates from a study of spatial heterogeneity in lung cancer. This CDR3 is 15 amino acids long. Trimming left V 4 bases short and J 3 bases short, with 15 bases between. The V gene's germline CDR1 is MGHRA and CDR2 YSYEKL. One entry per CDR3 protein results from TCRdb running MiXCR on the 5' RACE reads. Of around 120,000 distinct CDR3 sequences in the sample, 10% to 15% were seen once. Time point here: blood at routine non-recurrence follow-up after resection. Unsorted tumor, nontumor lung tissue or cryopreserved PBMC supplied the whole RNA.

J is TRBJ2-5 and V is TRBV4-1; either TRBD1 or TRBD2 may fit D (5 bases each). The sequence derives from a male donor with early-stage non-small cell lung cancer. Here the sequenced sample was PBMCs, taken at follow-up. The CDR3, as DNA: TGCGCCAGCAGCCCAAGTGGGGGACGGGAAGAGACCCAGTACTTC. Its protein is CASSPSGGREETQYF.